Presented here are 16 T cell receptor beta chains from one specimen sequenced in a study of blood T cell repertoires in COVID-19. TCRdb keeps only in-frame clones here, not all; method: immunoSEQ multiplex PCR. Of some 80,000 clones in the sample, 84% are singletons; the top ten hold about 11%. The source material was peripheral blood. The receptors were gathered from a human donor in a cohort sampled during active COVID-19.

This chain links TRBV2 with TRBJ1-5; TRBD1 agrees at 7 bases. From germline, CDR1 is SNHLY and CDR2 FYNNEI. V gave up 8 bases and J gave up 6 bases; unmatched junction bases: 10. The CDR3 consists of 14 residues. The CDR3 nucleotides read TGTGCCAGCGGAAAGACAGGGAAACTTCAGCCCCAGCATTTT. Its translation is CASGKTGKLQPQHF.

This chain links TRBV18 with TRBJ1-5; 8 nucleotides line up with TRBD1. In germline, CDR1 is KGHSH, CDR2 LQKENI. The V segment lost 3 bases and the J segment 6 bases; nucleotides outside the gene matches: 4. The CDR3 is 14 amino acids. The CDR3 coding sequence is TGTGCCAGCTCACCGACAGGGGTTACTCAGCCCCAGCATTTT. It yields the protein CASSPTGVTQPQHF.

The rearrangement joins TRBV2 to TRBJ2-7, with D unclear. The ends were cut back, 2 bases at V and 6 bases at J, with 17 bases in the middle. The length of the CDR3 is 15 residues. The germline V gene encodes CDR1 SNHLY and CDR2 FYNNEI. CDR3 region: CASSEIRGKAGEQYF. CDR3 in DNA: TGTGCCAGCAGTGAAATTCGCGGCAAAGCCGGCGAGCAGTACTTC.

The chain combines TRBV7-9 with TRBJ1-6; maybe TRBD1 (6 bases). Trimming removed 4 bases from V and 5 bases from J, with 9 bases in between. The CDR3 consists of 14 residues. Germline V CDR1 and CDR2: SEHNR, FQNEAQ (reference sequence). CDR3 sequence: CASSSRGNNSPLHF. CDR3 nucleotide sequence: TGTGCCAGCAGCTCCAGGGGTAATAATTCACCCCTCCACTTT.

V usage is TRBV6-5 and J usage is TRBJ2-7; possibly TRBD2 for D (5 bases). This CDR3 contains 11 residues. CDR1 is MNHEY, CDR2 SVGAGI, per germline. Trimming cost V 5 bases and J 3 bases, with 5 bases left between them. Here the CDR3 DNA reads TGTGCCAGCAGTACTAGCTACGAGCAGTACTTC. Its translation: CASSTSYEQYF.

The chain couples TRBV20-1 to TRBJ1-1; the D is unclear. The germline V gene has CDR1 DFQATT and CDR2 SNEGSKA (reference sequence). The CDR3 is made up of 11 amino acids. The CDR3 sequence is CRARENTEAFF. The DNA for the CDR3 is TGCAGGGCCCGGGAGAACACTGAAGCTTTCTTT.

The chain employs TRBV6-4 and TRBJ1-1, with a possible D match to TRBD1 (5 bases). The CDR3 spans 13 residues. CDR1 and CDR2 from the germline V gene are MRHNA and SNTAGT. Trimming took 3 bases from V and 5 from J, leaving 10 bases between them. CDR3 nucleotide sequence: TGTGCCAGCAGTGAGTCAGGGCGGACTGAAGCTTTCTTT. Translating it yields CASSESGRTEAFF.

The chain is built from TRBV27 and TRBJ2-2; D might be TRBD1 (5 bases). Germline CDR1 reads MNHEY; CDR2 reads SMNVEV (reference sequence). V was trimmed by 2 bases and J by 6 bases, leaving 19 bases between them. The CDR3 spans 17 residues. DNA of the CDR3: TGTGCCAGCAGTTTAATCCCGCCGCAAACAGGAGCCGGGGAGCTGTTTTTT. Translating it yields CASSLIPPQTGAGELFF.

The gene calls are TRBV2 and TRBJ1-5; 7 bases are shared with TRBD1. CDR1 SNHLY and CDR2 FYNNEI come from the germline V gene. CDR3 length: 13 residues. The V gene end was trimmed by 7 bases and the J gene end by 4 bases; junction bases not matched to a gene: 4. The DNA for the CDR3 is TGTGCCAGCAAGGGACAGACAAATCAGCCCCAGCATTTT. This codes for CASKGQTNQPQHF.

This chain connects TRBV7-3 to TRBJ2-2; D may be TRBD2 (6 bases). V dropped 5 bases and J dropped 1 base, with 14 bases sitting between them. The CDR3 consists of 16 residues. Germline V lookup: CDR1 SGHTA, CDR2 FQGTGA. CDR3: CASSPAGTRNTGELFF. The CDR3, as DNA: TGTGCCAGCAGCCCGGCCGGGACTCGGAACACCGGGGAGCTGTTTTTT.

This rearrangement joins TRBV10-3 to TRBJ2-1; 10 bases agree with TRBD2. The CDR3 is made up of 15 amino acids. With 6 bases clipped from V and 6 bases from J, the junction kept 8 bases outside the gene matches. Germline CDR1 ENHRY, CDR2 SYGVKD. CDR3 sequence (DNA): TGTGCCATCAGGGATAGCGGGAGGTTCGGCAATGAGCAGTTCTTC. Translation: CAIRDSGRFGNEQFF.

The chain couples TRBV28 to TRBJ1-5, with 7 bases fitting TRBD1. Germline CDR1 MDHEN, CDR2 SYDVKM. V was clipped by 6 bases and J by 4 bases; unmatched bases: 6. This CDR3 is built from 14 residues. The DNA for the CDR3 is TGTGCCAGCAGGCGCCCAGGGGGGAATCAGCCCCAGCATTTT. Translation: CASRRPGGNQPQHF.

This sequence joins TRBV2 and TRBJ1-1; 7 nucleotides align to TRBD1. V was clipped by 3 bases and J by 0 bases; unmatched bases: 7. The CDR3 totals 16 residues. CDR1 is SNHLY and CDR2 is FYNNEI in the germline V gene. The CDR3 is CASSEYTGVLNTEAFF. In DNA form, the CDR3 reads TGTGCCAGCAGTGAGTACACAGGGGTTTTGAACACTGAAGCTTTCTTT.

The rearrangement joins TRBV2 to TRBJ2-7; 9 nucleotides match TRBD1. The CDR3 totals 14 residues. The germline V gene has CDR1 SNHLY and CDR2 FYNNEI. J gave up 5 bases and V 5 bases, and 7 bases lay outside the gene matches. Written as DNA, the CDR3 is TGTGCCAGCAGTCCTTACAGGGGGCTAAACGAGCAGTACTTC. It specifies CASSPYRGLNEQYF.

The chain recombines TRBV11-2 with TRBJ2-1, with a tentative D call TRBD2 (6 bases). Looked up from germline, CDR1 is SGHAT and CDR2 is FQNNGV. With 2 bases removed from V and 8 bases from J, the gap between germline ends came to 25 bases. This CDR3 is 18 amino acids long. The CDR3 sequence is CASSLNRGGLPAWDEQFF. CDR3 nucleotides: TGTGCCAGCAGCTTAAATCGGGGCGGACTACCCGCTTGGGATGAGCAGTTCTTC.

This clone was detected a few times. V and J are TRBV4-1 and TRBJ1-5; D possibly corresponds to TRBD1 (5 bases). Trimming stripped 0 bases from V and 7 bases from J, with 16 bases between. CDR1 is MGHRA and CDR2 is YSYEKL in the germline V gene. The CDR3 runs to 16 residues. This chain's CDR3 is CASSQDGSRARQPQHF. CDR3 sequence (DNA): TGCGCCAGCAGCCAAGACGGTTCCAGGGCGCGGCAGCCCCAGCATTTT.